These 31 T cell receptor beta chains share one sample of origin, sequenced in a study of radiotherapy plus CTLA-4 blockade in lung cancer. Sequencing was performed with immunoSEQ multiplex PCR; in TCRdb, only in-frame clones are kept and a portion is missing. The sample yields 60,000 or so clones, 77% seen once. Specimen: peripheral blood, collected from a patient treated with radiotherapy plus ipilimumab. The source is a human donor with non-small cell lung cancer who had a partial response to radiotherapy plus ipilimumab.

V is TRBV19 and J is TRBJ2-5; tentative D call: TRBD2 (5 bases). V was pared by 1 base and J by 2 bases, with 8 bases between. The CDR3 has 14 residues. Germline values: CDR1 LNHDA, CDR2 SQIVND (reference sequence). The CDR3 DNA reads as TGTGCCAGTAGTATAGGGGAGCCACAAGAGACCCAGTACTTC. Amino acids: CASSIGEPQETQYF.

This chain joins TRBV5-4 and TRBJ2-1, with 11 bases that match TRBD1. Germline CDR1 is SGHNT and CDR2 is YYREEE (reference sequence). With 0 bases clipped from V and 4 bases from J, the junction kept 3 bases outside the gene matches. There are 16 residues in the CDR3. The CDR3 region is CASSLGTGGRYNEQFF. DNA for the CDR3: TGTGCCAGCAGCTTGGGGACAGGGGGCCGGTACAATGAGCAGTTCTTC.

V gene TRBV29-1 combines with J gene TRBJ2-1; 11 bases are shared with TRBD2. This CDR3 region has 18 residues. Germline CDR1 reads SQVTM; CDR2 reads ANQGSEA. Trimming cost V 1 base and J 7 bases; bases outside gene matches: 15. CDR3 nucleotide sequence: TGCAGCGTTGAAGGCCCATTTGCGGGGGCTAGCGGGGGGAATGAGCAGTTCTTC. Translation: CSVEGPFAGASGGNEQFF.

The CDR3 sequence is CASSLFRGYEQYF. The CDR3 coding sequence is TGTGCCAGCAGCTTATTCCGGGGGTACGAGCAGTACTTC. The V gene is TRBV7-6, the J gene TRBJ2-7; perhaps TRBD2 as D (6 bases). Trimming shortened V by 2 bases and J by 4 bases, and 9 bases separated the two germline ends. The V gene's germline CDR1 is SGHVS and CDR2 FNYEAQ. This CDR3 has 13 residues.

The genes are TRBV15 and TRBJ1-3; the D is unclear. With 0 bases removed from V and 1 base from J, the gap between germline ends came to 13 bases. Germline CDR1 is LNHNV and CDR2 is YYDKDF (reference sequence). This CDR3 is 17 amino acids long. Here the CDR3 DNA reads TGTGCCACCAGCAGAGACACAAACCTTGAATCTGGAAACACCATATATTTT. Protein product: CATSRDTNLESGNTIYF.

The rearrangement links TRBV28 to TRBJ2-5, with TRBD1 identical over 9 bases. CDR1 MDHEN and CDR2 SYDVKM come from the germline V gene. With V trimmed by 4 bases and J by 6 bases, 9 bases remained unmatched. The CDR3 is made up of 15 amino acids. The CDR3 region is CASSSSGTGTQTQYF. In DNA, the CDR3 is TGTGCCAGCAGTTCCTCCGGGACAGGGACGCAGACCCAGTACTTC.

The rearrangement links TRBV5-1 to TRBJ1-4; 10 bases line up with TRBD1. V was clipped by 1 base and J by 7 bases; unmatched bases: 10. The germline V gene has CDR1 SGHRS and CDR2 YFSETQ. This CDR3 spans 17 amino acids. The CDR3 DNA reads as TGCGCCAGCAGCTTGTCCCTTAGACAGGGGGCGAGTGAAAAACTGTTTTTT. Its protein product is CASSLSLRQGASEKLFF.

In its sample, this clone was seen once. V gene TRBV6-5 combines with J gene TRBJ2-5; possible D gene TRBD2, 6 bases. The J call is in doubt because the DNA end fits TRBJ2-7 better. The germline V gene has CDR1 MNHEY and CDR2 SVGAGI. The CDR3 has 13 amino acids. CDR3 sequence reads: CATLGRDSYEQYF. The CDR3 DNA is TGTGCCACACTAGGGCGGGACTCCTACGAGCAGTACTTC.

The chain joins TRBV4-2 to TRBJ2-7, with D maybe TRBD1 (6 bases). Germline CDR1 and CDR2: LGHNA and YNFKEQ. The CDR3 is 16 residues long. Trimming pared 0 bases from V and 3 bases from J, leaving 15 bases between. CDR3 region: CASSQDITGQNYEQYF. CDR3 nucleotide sequence: TGTGCCAGCAGCCAAGATATCACCGGACAGAACTACGAGCAGTACTTC.

This chain connects TRBV4-3 to TRBJ2-5; TRBD1 matches at 7 bases. CDR1 is LGHNA, CDR2 YSLEER, per germline. This CDR3 contains 15 residues. The V and J ends lost 4 bases and 0 bases, in that order; junction bases with no gene match: 5. CDR3 bases: TGCGCCAGCAGCCCTGGACAGGTTGACCAAGAGACCCAGTACTTC. Its protein is CASSPGQVDQETQYF.

This clone was observed once. This chain uses TRBV5-6 with TRBJ2-5; TRBD2 agrees at 7 bases. CDR3 size: 13 residues. The germline V gene has CDR1 SGHDT and CDR2 YYEEEE. V gave up 6 bases and J gave up 3 bases; unmatched junction bases: 5. In DNA form, the CDR3 reads TGTGCCAGCAACTGGGGGGGAGAAGAGACCCAGTACTTC. Protein sequence: CASNWGGEETQYF.

This clone was counted a single time. The chain uses TRBV9 and TRBJ2-5; 8 nucleotides align to TRBD2. Germline trimming cut 3 bases from V and 4 bases from J; bases unmatched to any gene: 11. This CDR3 has 16 residues. The germline V gene has CDR1 SGDLS and CDR2 YYNGEE. Here the CDR3 reads CASSDSGTRLGETQYF. The CDR3, as DNA: TGTGCCAGCAGCGACTCCGGGACTAGGCTTGGAGAGACCCAGTACTTC.

V and J are TRBV5-4 and TRBJ2-5; 8 positions match TRBD2. Germline V gives CDR1 SGHNT, CDR2 YYREEE (reference sequence). This CDR3 region has 18 residues. The V segment lost 1 base and the J segment 4 bases; nucleotides outside the gene matches: 15. CDR3 residues: CASSLPTFGGAGGETQYF. In nucleotides, the CDR3 is TGTGCCAGCAGCTTGCCGACTTTCGGGGGGGCCGGGGGAGAGACCCAGTACTTC.

The gene calls are TRBV19 and TRBJ1-1, with 7 positions matching TRBD1. The CDR3 is 14 residues long. With V trimmed by 5 bases and J by 6 bases, 9 bases remained unmatched. Per germline, CDR1 LNHDA and CDR2 SQIVND (reference sequence). Here the CDR3 reads CASSARQGTAEAFF. The CDR3 coding sequence is TGTGCCAGTAGTGCCCGACAGGGAACGGCTGAAGCTTTCTTT.

This clone was observed a single time. This chain joins TRBV9 and TRBJ2-1, with a possible D match to TRBD2 (6 bases). V lost 0 bases and J lost 6, with 16 bases in between. Germline V gives CDR1 SGDLS, CDR2 YYNGEE. The CDR3 length is 16 residues. CDR3 protein: CASSVGSGGEGNEQFF. DNA for the CDR3: TGTGCCAGCAGCGTAGGTTCCGGGGGAGAGGGCAATGAGCAGTTCTTC.

The rearrangement links TRBV7-8 to TRBJ1-5; 8 bases are a match to TRBD1. The CDR3 consists of 18 residues. V gave up 4 bases and J gave up 0 bases; unmatched junction bases: 11. Germline V gene sequence: CDR1 SGHVS, CDR2 FQNEAQ. CDR3 coding DNA: TGTGCCAGCAGCTCACCGGGACAGGCTTCAGTTAGCAATCAGCCCCAGCATTTT. Amino acids: CASSSPGQASVSNQPQHF. The complete variable domain, with remaining parts taken from reference TRBV7-8 and TRBJ1-5, reads GAGVSQSPRYKVAKRGQDVALRCDPISGHVSLFWYQQALGQGPEFLTYFQNEAQLDKSGLPSDRFFAERPEGSVSTLKIQRTQQEDSAVYLCASSSPGQASVSNQPQHFGDGTRLSIL.

The chain has TRBV5-1 and TRBJ2-7; D might be TRBD1 (5 bases). The V gene's germline CDR1 is SGHRS and CDR2 YFSETQ. The CDR3 covers 14 residues. V was pared by 0 bases and J by 0 bases, with 7 bases between. CDR3 nucleotide sequence: TGCGCCAGCAGCTTGGGACAGACCTCCTACGAGCAGTACTTC. As protein: CASSLGQTSYEQYF.

The table lists this clone with a few counts. V gene TRBV19 combines with J gene TRBJ2-3, with 10 bases fitting TRBD2. The germline V gene has CDR1 LNHDA and CDR2 SQIVND (reference sequence). Unmatched junction bases numbered 6, after V lost 4 bases and J lost 5 bases. CDR3 length equals 15 residues. In nucleotides, the CDR3 is TGTGCCAGTAGTACGGAGCGGGGGGGCCTAGATACGCAGTATTTT. Translation: CASSTERGGLDTQYF.

This sequence joins TRBV7-9 and TRBJ1-2, with 9 bases matching TRBD1. Germline loops: CDR1 SEHNR, CDR2 FQNEAQ (reference sequence). This CDR3 is 14 amino acids long. V trimming: 5 bases; J trimming: 7 bases; junction bases outside the gene matches: 8. The CDR3 region is CASSADTGGIGYTF. CDR3 in DNA: TGTGCCAGCAGCGCCGATACAGGGGGCATTGGCTACACCTTC.

The chain uses TRBV18 and TRBJ2-5; 12 nucleotides align to TRBD1. In germline, CDR1 is KGHSH, CDR2 LQKENI. J was trimmed by 5 bases and V by 2 bases; bases with no gene match: 15. This CDR3 has 19 residues. The CDR3 coding sequence is TGTGCCAGCTCACCATACCCCGGGACAGGGGGCGATATTCGGGAGACCCAGTACTTC. Its translation: CASSPYPGTGGDIRETQYF.

This clone is a singleton in its sample. The chain links TRBV27 to TRBJ2-1; no reliable D call. V gave up 6 bases and J gave up 7 bases, with 13 bases separating them. The CDR3 covers 13 residues. The germline gives CDR1 MNHEY, CDR2 SMNVEV (reference sequence). The CDR3, as DNA: TGTGCCAGCAGCAAAGTAATACGGAATGAGCAGTTCTTC. Residues: CASSKVIRNEQFF.

The gene calls are TRBV6-1 and TRBJ1-5; no firm D call. From germline, CDR1 is MNHNS and CDR2 SASEGT. V lost 9 bases, J lost 3 bases, and 12 bases lay in between. The CDR3 is made up of 13 amino acids. The CDR3 DNA sequence: TGTGCCAGTTCGACTGCGCCCAATCAGCCCCAGCATTTT. As protein: CASSTAPNQPQHF.

Here the CDR3 DNA reads TGTGCCAGCAGTAAACTAAAGACAGGGGGCGAGCAGTACTTC. Its protein is CASSKLKTGGEQYF. V is TRBV28 and J is TRBJ2-7; TRBD1 agrees at 9 bases. CDR1 and CDR2 (germline): MDHEN, SYDVKM. Trimming at V came to 5 bases and at J to 6 bases, leaving 8 bases not matched to a gene. The CDR3 spans 14 residues.

The J gene is TRBJ2-7, the V gene TRBV9; D is possibly TRBD1 (6 bases). The CDR3 runs to 14 residues. From germline, CDR1 is SGDLS and CDR2 YYNGEE. V lost 4 bases and J lost 1, with 12 bases in between. DNA of the CDR3: TGTGCCAGCAGCTTGGGACAAACTTCCTACGAGCAGTACTTC. Its protein product is CASSLGQTSYEQYF. The full variable domain, its missing parts supplied by reference TRBV9 and TRBJ2-7, is DSGVTQTPKHLITATGQRVTLRCSPRSGDLSVYWYQQSLDQGLQFLIQYYNGEERAKGNILERFSAQQFPDLHSELNLSSLELGDSALYFCASSLGQTSYEQYFGPGTRLTVT.

This chain links TRBV6-1 with TRBJ2-7; a weak D match, TRBD2 (6 bases). Trimming removed 0 bases at V and 5 bases at J, with 11 bases between. CDR3 length: 14 residues. Germline V CDR1 and CDR2: MNHNS, SASEGT. CDR3 nucleotides: TGTGCCAGCAGTGAAGCTGGAGGGCGGGACGAGCAGTACTTC. As protein: CASSEAGGRDEQYF.

V is TRBV18 and J is TRBJ1-5; no definite D call. CDR3 length equals 13 residues. The germline V and J ends were trimmed by 3 bases and 6 bases, with 9 bases remaining between them. CDR1 KGHSH and CDR2 LQKENI come from the germline V gene. CDR3 bases: TGTGCCAGCTCACCGAGGGCGAGTCAGCCCCAGCATTTT. Protein sequence: CASSPRASQPQHF. Based on the CDR3 plus reference TRBV18 and TRBJ1-5, the full variable domain is NAGVMQNPRHLVRRRGQEARLRCSPMKGHSHVYWYRQLPEEGLKFMVYLQKENIIDESGMPKERFSAEFPKEGPSILRIQQVVRGDSAAYFCASSPRASQPQHFGDGTRLSIL.

This clone has just a few counts. The genes are TRBV5-1 and TRBJ1-5; 10 bases align to TRBD1. The germline gives CDR1 SGHRS, CDR2 YFSETQ. The J segment lost 2 bases and the V segment lost 4 bases, leaving 3 bases of the junction unmatched. CDR3 size: 15 residues. In DNA, the CDR3 is TGCGCCAGCAGCCTAGGGACAGGGGGCAATCAGCCCCAGCATTTT. It translates to CASSLGTGGNQPQHF.

The J gene is TRBJ2-1, the V gene TRBV25-1; D perhaps matches TRBD2 (6 bases). This CDR3 spans 15 amino acids. Germline CDR1 reads MGHDK; CDR2 reads SYGVNS. V shed 6 bases and J shed 1 base, with 13 bases lying between them. CDR3 residues: CASREGTHSYNEQFF. CDR3 bases: TGTGCCAGCAGGGAGGGGACGCATTCCTACAATGAGCAGTTCTTC.

CDR3 sequence: CASSFEGVNEKLFF. The CDR3 nucleotides are TGCGCCAGCAGCTTTGAGGGAGTTAATGAAAAACTGTTTTTT. V usage is TRBV5-1 and J usage is TRBJ1-4; D not certain. V lost 2 bases and J lost 4, with 9 bases in between. In germline, CDR1 is SGHRS, CDR2 YFSETQ. CDR3 size: 14 residues.

This clone appeared a few times. This chain links TRBV23-1 with TRBJ2-7; 8 bases align to TRBD1. TRBV23-1 is assigned to the ORF class and has an uncertain function. CDR3 size: 15 residues. The ends lost 0 bases at V and 3 bases at J; junction bases unmatched: 4. The CDR3 DNA reads TGCGCCAGCAGTCAATCCGAGACAGGGGACTACGAGCAGTACTTC. Protein product: CASSQSETGDYEQYF.

This chain links TRBV2 with TRBJ1-4; TRBD1 might be the D (6 bases). The CDR3 runs to 14 residues. Germline CDR1 reads SNHLY; CDR2 reads FYNNEI. Trimming took off 6 bases at V and 8 bases at J, with 16 bases between the two ends. CDR3: CASRYRVQGEKLFF. CDR3 coding DNA: TGTGCCAGCAGATACAGGGTCCAGGGGGAAAAACTGTTTTTT.